The 13 T cell receptor beta chains reported below all come from one sample, sequenced in a study of early stage breast cancer tumors. Sequenced by immunoSEQ multiplex PCR; TCRdb stores in-frame clones only, minus some. The table includes tens of thousands of clones, roughly three quarters detected once. Input material: blood. These receptors were taken from a person between 60 and 69 years old with breast cancer.

V usage is TRBV27 and J usage is TRBJ2-5; 13 nucleotides match TRBD2. The CDR3 is 16 amino acids. The trim removed 2 bases at V and 2 bases at J, leaving 2 bases unmatched. From germline, CDR1 is MNHEY and CDR2 SMNVEV (reference sequence). In DNA form, the CDR3 reads TGTGCCAGCAGTTTAGGGACTAGCGGGGTTCAAGAGACCCAGTACTTC. Its translation: CASSLGTSGVQETQYF.

The rearrangement uses TRBV10-3 and TRBJ1-1; 9 positions agree with TRBD1. CDR1 and CDR2 (germline): ENHRY, SYGVKD. The CDR3 runs 15 residues. V dropped 3 bases and J dropped 5; count of bases not matched to a gene: 7. In DNA form, the CDR3 reads TGTGCCATCAGTGAACAGGGGGCTTTAGGTACTGAAGCTTTCTTT. This translates into CAISEQGALGTEAFF.

The gene calls are TRBV6-5 and TRBJ1-1, with D maybe TRBD1 (5 bases). V lost 2 bases and J 10 bases, leaving 17 bases between the germline ends. Germline V gives CDR1 MNHEY, CDR2 SVGAGI. CDR3 length equals 14 residues. The CDR3 coding sequence is TGTGCCAGCAGTTACCAATTAAGGGGCTCGGCAGCTTTCTTT. Residues: CASSYQLRGSAAFF.

This clone was counted a few times. The V call is TRBV18, the J call TRBJ1-6; no definite D call. CDR1 is KGHSH and CDR2 is LQKENI in the germline V gene. V gave up 5 bases and J gave up 7 bases, with 9 bases separating them. CDR3 size: 13 residues. CDR3 amino acids: CASSTKQNSPLHF. DNA for the CDR3: TGTGCCAGCTCAACCAAACAGAATTCACCCCTCCACTTT.

The rearrangement joins TRBV6-6 to TRBJ2-7; possible D gene TRBD2, 5 bases. The CDR3 covers 13 residues. Germline-derived CDR1 and CDR2 are MNHNY and SVGAGI (reference sequence). V lost 7 bases and J 0 bases, leaving 10 bases between the germline ends. The CDR3 region is CASTRTPSYEQYF. CDR3 bases: TGTGCCAGCACCCGGACTCCCTCCTACGAGCAGTACTTC.

This chain joins TRBV5-1 and TRBJ2-7; TRBD1 matches at 8 bases. CDR3 size: 14 residues. J gave up 4 bases and V 7 bases, and 10 bases lay outside the gene matches. Germline CDR1 and CDR2: SGHRS and YFSETQ. DNA for the CDR3: TGCGCCAGCGGAGATGGACAGGGCTCATACGAGCAGTACTTC. Translation: CASGDGQGSYEQYF.

This chain uses TRBV5-4 with TRBJ2-3, with D unresolved. The germline V and J ends were trimmed by 5 bases and 2 bases, with 18 bases remaining between them. CDR1 and CDR2 from the germline V gene are SGHNT and YYREEE (reference sequence). CDR3 size: 16 residues. CDR3 sequence: CASRTGVELTTDTQYF. In nucleotides, the CDR3 is TGTGCCAGCAGGACCGGAGTGGAACTGACCACAGATACGCAGTATTTT.

This sequence joins TRBV6-5 and TRBJ1-1; no reliable D call. V lost 5 bases, J lost 5 bases, and 12 bases lay in between. Germline CDR1 is MNHEY and CDR2 is SVGAGI. The CDR3 loop spans 13 amino acids. Here the CDR3 reads CASSPGRWTEAFF. CDR3 bases: TGTGCCAGCAGTCCCGGCCGGTGGACTGAAGCTTTCTTT.

The rearrangement links TRBV6-5 to TRBJ1-2; TRBD1 might be the D (5 bases). V lost 4 bases, J lost 2 bases, and 11 bases lay in between. The CDR3 has 14 amino acids. Germline loops: CDR1 MNHEY, CDR2 SVGAGI. Here the CDR3 reads CASSFLAGNYGYTF. The CDR3 nucleotides are TGTGCCAGCAGTTTTCTAGCAGGGAACTATGGCTACACCTTC.

This clone came up a few times. The chain links TRBV5-4 to TRBJ1-2, with D perhaps TRBD1 (5 bases). The CDR3 is made up of 12 amino acids. Trimming left V 5 bases short and J 7 bases short, with 12 bases between. The germline V gene encodes CDR1 SGHNT and CDR2 YYREEE (reference sequence). CDR3 in DNA: TGTGCCAGCAGGAAGATCGGGGGTGGCTACACCTTC. Translating gives CASRKIGGGYTF.

This chain uses TRBV6-6 with TRBJ1-1; unclear D gene. The CDR3 loop spans 12 amino acids. Germline CDR1 and CDR2: MNHNY and SVGAGI (reference sequence). The germline V and J ends were trimmed by 4 bases and 8 bases, with 11 bases remaining between them. The CDR3 loop is CASSSETSEAFF. CDR3 sequence (DNA): TGTGCCAGCAGTTCTGAAACATCCGAAGCTTTCTTT.

This clone was seen more than once but under ten times. The chain combines TRBV5-1 with TRBJ2-2; TRBD1 matches 9 bases. The V segment lost 7 bases and the J segment 3 bases; nucleotides outside the gene matches: 1. The CDR3 covers 13 residues. Germline V gene data show CDR1 as SGHRS and CDR2 as YFSETQ. Written as DNA, the CDR3 is TGCGCCAGCGGGACAGGGTACACCGGGGAGCTGTTTTTT. Its translation is CASGTGYTGELFF.

The CDR3 region has the DNA TGTGCCAGCAGTTCCTTTCGACAGGGCCAAGAGACCCAGTACTTC. It is translated as CASSSFRQGQETQYF. The chain joins TRBV2 to TRBJ2-5, with TRBD1 matching 7 bases. The CDR3 covers 15 residues. Germline values: CDR1 SNHLY, CDR2 FYNNEI. V lost 5 bases, J lost 1 base, and 7 bases stayed unmatched.